A few counts support the clone carrying this TCR beta chain. These data originate in a study of T cells of healthy individuals. A single record per CDR3 protein comes from TCRdb applying MiXCR to the 5' RACE reads. The sample records about 82,000 distinct CDR3 sequences, about 4.8% being singletons. The germline gives CDR1 LGHNA, CDR2 YNFKEQ. V shed 1 base and J shed 1 base, with 16 bases lying between them. This CDR3 comprises 18 residues. The chain joins TRBV4-2 to TRBJ1-4, with D possibly being TRBD1 (6 bases). This TCR was recovered from a female donor in good health. The CDR3 coding sequence is TGTGCCAGCAGCCAAGTCCGGGACATACTTAGAACTAATGAAAAACTGTTTTTT. Translating it yields CASSQVRDILRTNEKLFF.